This entry lists 27 T cell receptor beta chains sequenced from one sample in a study of glioma-infiltrating T cells after dendritic cell vaccination. Sample time point: after dendritic cell vaccination, including at tumor progression/relapse. TCRdb's copy holds only in-frame clones and misses some; the assay was immunoSEQ multiplex PCR. The repertoire holds tens of thousands of clones, 80% to 90% seen once, with around 2.4% in the top ten. Sequencing was performed on blood, taken after dendritic cell vaccination. The receptor source for this set is a human donor with glioblastoma.

This clone occurred once. The chain is built from TRBV5-8 and TRBJ2-3, with no clear D. This CDR3 region has 15 residues. V lost 4 bases, J lost 3 bases, and 15 bases lay in between. Germline-derived CDR1 and CDR2 are SGHTS and YDEGEE. The CDR3 sequence: CASSPLPGDTDTQYF. DNA for the CDR3: TGTGCCAGCAGCCCTCTCCCCGGTGATACAGATACGCAGTATTTT.

CDR3 sequence (DNA): TGTGCCAGCAGTGAATGGACAGGGGGCTACACTGAAGCTTTCTTT. Its translation: CASSEWTGGYTEAFF. This rearrangement joins TRBV25-1 to TRBJ1-1; TRBD1 matches at 11 bases. Germline V gene data show CDR1 as MGHDK and CDR2 as SYGVNS. This CDR3 region has 15 residues. The J segment lost 3 bases and the V segment lost 1 base, leaving 1 base of the junction unmatched.

The chain couples TRBV6-4 to TRBJ2-7; D uncertain. Deletions cut 6 bases from V and 2 bases from J, with 14 bases between. The CDR3 has 14 amino acids. Germline loops: CDR1 MRHNA, CDR2 SNTAGT. The chain's CDR3 is CASSPTHIAYEQYF. The DNA of the CDR3 is TGTGCCAGCAGCCCCACCCACATTGCCTACGAGCAGTACTTC.

The rearrangement uses TRBV6-5 and TRBJ1-5, with D possibly matching TRBD1 (6 bases). Germline lookup yields CDR1 MNHEY and CDR2 SVGAGI. Trimming left V 0 bases short and J 2 bases short, with 8 bases between. There are 15 residues in the CDR3. CDR3 DNA sequence: TGTGCCAGCAGTTACTCGAACAGGGGCAATCAGCCCCAGCATTTT. This codes for CASSYSNRGNQPQHF.

The V and J genes are TRBV7-8 and TRBJ1-4, with a possible D match to TRBD1 (6 bases). The germline V and J ends were trimmed by 4 bases and 5 bases, with 14 bases remaining between them. This CDR3 has 15 amino acids. The germline V gene encodes CDR1 SGHVS and CDR2 FQNEAQ. The CDR3 reads CASSSLTGRNEKLFF. The DNA for the CDR3 is TGTGCCAGCAGCTCCTTGACAGGCCGAAATGAAAAACTGTTTTTT.

The chain has TRBV5-1 and TRBJ2-7; D not certain. The CDR3 sequence is 14 residues long. V was shortened by 0 bases and J by 0 bases, with 7 bases between the two germline ends. Germline CDR1 and CDR2: SGHRS and YFSETQ. The CDR3 loop is CASSLATVSYEQYF. DNA of the CDR3: TGCGCCAGCAGCTTGGCTACGGTCTCCTACGAGCAGTACTTC.

The chain is built from TRBV10-3 and TRBJ1-2, with D perhaps matching TRBD1 (5 bases). Germline-derived CDR1 and CDR2 are ENHRY and SYGVKD. V was cut by 6 bases and J by 6 bases, with 20 bases left in between. This CDR3 contains 15 residues. In DNA, the CDR3 is TGTGCCATCAGACCAACGGGGCAGGAGGGGAATGGCTACACCTTC. Encoded protein: CAIRPTGQEGNGYTF.

This clone was recorded only once. The V and J genes are TRBV27 and TRBJ2-5; no clear D gene. Deletions cut 2 bases from V and 3 bases from J, with 7 bases between. The CDR3 totals 13 residues. Germline V gene lookup returns CDR1 MNHEY and CDR2 SMNVEV (reference sequence). The CDR3 reads CASSLAEEETQYF. The CDR3, as DNA: TGTGCCAGCAGTTTAGCAGAAGAAGAGACCCAGTACTTC.

This clone showed up just a few times. This rearrangement joins TRBV11-2 to TRBJ2-7; weak D call: TRBD2 (5 bases). Germline loops: CDR1 SGHAT, CDR2 FQNNGV. Trimming left V 5 bases short and J 1 base short, with 15 bases between. The CDR3 spans 15 residues. The CDR3 is CASSLLSTGSYEQYF. The DNA of the CDR3 is TGTGCCAGCAGCCTGTTGTCCACGGGGTCCTACGAGCAGTACTTC.

This clone showed up just a few times. The chain uses TRBV30 and TRBJ1-1; D is perhaps TRBD1 (5 bases). CDR3 length equals 14 residues. The V end was cut by 1 base, the J end by 5 bases, with 14 bases between. Germline V gene lookup returns CDR1 GTSNPN and CDR2 SVGIG (reference sequence). The CDR3: CAWSEGLKKTEAFF. In nucleotides, the CDR3 is TGTGCCTGGAGTGAGGGGTTGAAGAAGACTGAAGCTTTCTTT.

This chain joins TRBV5-4 and TRBJ2-7, with TRBD2 identical over 15 bases. The length of the CDR3 is 18 residues. Germline V gene sequence: CDR1 SGHNT, CDR2 YYREEE (reference sequence). Losses at the gene ends were 2 bases for V and 2 bases for J; bases not matched to a gene: 8. CDR3 protein: CASSLAGTSGRRAYEQYF. Here the CDR3 DNA reads TGTGCCAGCAGCTTAGCCGGGACTAGCGGGAGGCGCGCCTACGAGCAGTACTTC.

The chain joins TRBV7-2 to TRBJ2-1; TRBD2 might be the D (7 bases). CDR1 is SGHTA, CDR2 FQGNSA, per germline. The CDR3 is made up of 17 amino acids. Trimming stripped 2 bases from V and 0 bases from J, with 14 bases between. This chain's CDR3 is CASSLRGGGFSYNEQFF. CDR3 nucleotide sequence: TGTGCCAGCAGCTTACGAGGGGGGGGGTTCTCCTACAATGAGCAGTTCTTC.

This chain joins TRBV5-1 and TRBJ2-7, with 12 bases matching TRBD2. Looked up from germline, CDR1 is SGHRS and CDR2 is YFSETQ. The CDR3 loop spans 16 amino acids. V was clipped by 0 bases and J by 6 bases; unmatched bases: 7. The CDR3 protein is CASSLGLAGGPGEQYF. The CDR3 region has the DNA TGCGCCAGCAGCTTGGGGCTAGCGGGGGGGCCGGGCGAGCAGTACTTC.

The chain recombines TRBV23-1 with TRBJ1-1; no clear D. TRBV23-1 is an ORF, and what it does is uncertain. V dropped 0 bases and J dropped 4 bases, with 9 bases sitting between them. CDR3 length: 14 residues. The CDR3 DNA reads as TGCGCCAGCAGTCAATCGGAGGAGATCACTGAAGCTTTCTTT. Amino acid sequence: CASSQSEEITEAFF.

The gene calls are TRBV7-8 and TRBJ1-1; the match to TRBD1 covers 9 bases. Germline CDR1 SGHVS, CDR2 FQNEAQ. The CDR3 is 15 amino acids. V trimming: 4 bases; J trimming: 0 bases; junction bases outside the gene matches: 3. The CDR3 region is CASSYDRGMNTEAFF. CDR3 bases: TGTGCCAGCAGCTACGACAGGGGGATGAACACTGAAGCTTTCTTT.

The chain uses TRBV14 and TRBJ1-3; unclear D gene. CDR3 size: 12 residues. In germline, CDR1 is SGHDN, CDR2 FVKESK. Trimming left V 1 base short and J 6 bases short, with 4 bases between. Here the CDR3 DNA reads TGTGCCAGCAGCCAAGTTAAAAACACCATATATTTT. This sequence encodes CASSQVKNTIYF.

Details on this clone: Other nucleotide sequences from this sample produce the same CDR3. V is TRBV14 and J is TRBJ2-3; D is uncertain. Germline V gives CDR1 SGHDN, CDR2 FVKESK. The V end lost 4 bases, the J end lost 4 bases, and 3 bases lay between the germline ends. This CDR3 has 11 residues. The CDR3 region is CASSLSDTQYF. In DNA form, the CDR3 reads TGTGCCAGCAGCCTATCAGATACGCAGTATTTT. The full variable domain, completed using reference TRBV14 and TRBJ2-3, is EAGVTQFPSHSVIEKGQTVTLRCDPISGHDNLYWYRRVMGKEIKFLLHFVKESKQDESGMPNNRFLAERTGGTYSTLKVQPAELEDSGVYFCASSLSDTQYFGPGTRLTVL.

CDR3 nucleotides: TGTGCCAGCGGCCCGACAGGGAGGCAAGAGACCCAGTACTTC. Protein sequence: CASGPTGRQETQYF. This sequence joins TRBV7-9 and TRBJ2-5, with a tentative D call TRBD1 (7 bases). Germline CDR1 SEHNR, CDR2 FQNEAQ (reference sequence). Between the trimmed V and J ends, which lost 8 bases and 2 bases, there was a span of 15 bases. The CDR3 consists of 14 residues.

This chain links TRBV4-3 with TRBJ1-5; D is uncertain. There are 14 residues in the CDR3. CDR1 LGHNA and CDR2 YSLEER come from the germline V gene. Trimming left V 0 bases short and J 7 bases short, with 10 bases between. The DNA for the CDR3 is TGCGCCAGCAGCCAAGATTTGAGTAACCAGCCCCAGCATTTT. Residues: CASSQDLSNQPQHF.

Here the CDR3 reads CASSSQGTTYEQYF. CDR3 coding DNA: TGCGCCAGCAGCTCCCAGGGAACAACCTACGAGCAGTACTTC. V is TRBV5-1 and J is TRBJ2-7; TRBD1 is a possible D gene (5 bases). V shed 3 bases and J shed 2 bases, with 12 bases lying between them. The CDR3 loop spans 14 amino acids. Germline-derived CDR1 and CDR2 are SGHRS and YFSETQ.

V and J are TRBV2 and TRBJ1-4, with 9 bases that match TRBD1. Germline CDR1 is SNHLY and CDR2 is FYNNEI. J was trimmed by 8 bases and V by 6 bases; bases with no gene match: 10. This CDR3 spans 15 amino acids. CDR3 sequence: CASSPRTGEGEKLFF. For the CDR3, the DNA is TGTGCCAGCAGCCCCCGGACAGGGGAAGGCGAAAAACTGTTTTTT.

The gene calls are TRBV7-2 and TRBJ2-2; possibly TRBD1 for D (6 bases). The V end lost 5 bases, the J end lost 5 bases, and 12 bases lay between the germline ends. CDR1 and CDR2 (germline): SGHTA, FQGNSA. The CDR3 contains 14 residues. This CDR3 reads CASSPQQGTGELFF. The CDR3 nucleotides are TGTGCCAGCAGCCCACAACAGGGAACCGGGGAGCTGTTTTTT.

The CDR3 region is CSAQGQGDQPQHF. In DNA, the CDR3 is TGCAGCGCCCAGGGACAGGGGGATCAGCCCCAGCATTTT. V gene TRBV29-1 combines with J gene TRBJ1-5; TRBD1 aligns across 11 bases. The V gene end was trimmed by 7 bases and the J gene end by 5 bases; junction bases not matched to a gene: 4. Germline assignment: CDR1 SQVTM and CDR2 ANQGSEA. The length of the CDR3 is 13 residues.

The V gene is TRBV7-5, the J gene TRBJ1-6. TRBV7-5 has pseudogene status. CDR3 length: 18 residues. The CDR3 nucleotides read TGTGTCAGAAGCTTAGTTCGGACCCTAAGTGAGGGTTATTCACCCCTCCACTTT. It codes for CVRSLVRTLSEGYSPLHF.

The V and J genes are TRBV14 and TRBJ2-1; tentatively, D is TRBD1 (6 bases). V lost 4 bases and J lost 2, with 12 bases in between. CDR1 is SGHDN, CDR2 FVKESK, per germline. CDR3 length: 15 amino acids. CDR3 sequence: CASSPRQDAYNEQFF. In DNA form, the CDR3 reads TGTGCCAGCAGCCCTCGACAGGACGCCTACAATGAGCAGTTCTTC.

The genes are TRBV7-9 and TRBJ2-5, with D tentatively TRBD2 (6 bases). In germline, CDR1 is SEHNR, CDR2 FQNEAQ (reference sequence). CDR3 size: 13 residues. Trimming removed 5 bases from V and 5 bases from J, with 12 bases in between. As DNA, the CDR3 is TGTGCCAGCAGCCGCGCCGGAGGGGAGACCCAGTACTTC. Amino acid sequence: CASSRAGGETQYF. Full variable domain (outside the CDR3, taken from reference TRBV7-9 and TRBJ2-5): DTGVSQNPRHKITKRGQNVTFRCDPISEHNRLYWYRQTLGQGPEFLTYFQNEAQLEKSRLLSDRFSAERPKGSFSTLEIQRTEQGDSAMYLCASSRAGGETQYFGPGTRLLVL.

The CDR3 DNA reads as TGTGCCAGCAGCCAAAGGAGACAGGGGATCTCAACCACTGAAGCTTTCTTT. This encodes CASSQRRQGISTTEAFF. The V and J genes are TRBV14 and TRBJ1-1, with 8 bases matching TRBD1. This CDR3 is 17 amino acids long. The germline V gene encodes CDR1 SGHDN and CDR2 FVKESK. After removal of 2 bases from V and 4 bases from J, the junction contained 12 bases not matched to a gene. Combining the CDR3 with reference TRBV14 and TRBJ1-1 gives the whole variable domain EAGVTQFPSHSVIEKGQTVTLRCDPISGHDNLYWYRRVMGKEIKFLLHFVKESKQDESGMPNNRFLAERTGGTYSTLKVQPAELEDSGVYFCASSQRRQGISTTEAFFGQGTRLTVV.